These T cell receptor beta chains were read from a single sample in a study of vaccination effects on CD4 cells after COVID-19. These TCRs are of unknown antigen specificity. Clones were read by immunoSEQ multiplex PCR, and TCRdb kept only the in-frame ones, dropping some. The data hold 45,000 to 65,000 clones, with 78% observed a single time. The starting material was CD4+ T cells from PBMCs cultured without peptide, obtained after COVID-19 vaccination. Receptors originate from a human donor who received a COVID-19 vaccine. CDR3s include the opening cysteine and the closing phenylalanine or tryptophan.

>TRBV7-9|TRBJ2-2
CASSLISGPGELFF
>TRBV7-2|TRBJ1-1
CASSWAGQQAFF
>TRBV11-2|TRBJ1-6
CASSFGTVKFSPLHF
>TRBV6-1|TRBJ2-7
CASSDYSPGGPIYEQYF
>TRBV6-5|TRBJ2-2
CASSYGQGYTGELFF
>TRBV18|TRBJ2-3
CASSRLPGSTDTQYF
>TRBV28|TRBJ2-7
CASSLIGEGSFEQYF
>TRBV19|TRBJ1-1
CASSITGNTEAFF
>TRBV30|TRBJ2-7
CAWRDAGGARSYEQYF
>TRBV30|TRBJ1-1
CAWSPGPLMNTEAFF
>TRBV27|TRBJ2-1
CASSPRGAQRNYNEQFF
>TRBV9|TRBJ2-1
CASSAETGGGEQFF
>TRBV13|TRBJ1-6
CASSRGQGRTSPLHF
>TRBV28|TRBJ1-4
CASSFPFGSEEKLFF
>TRBV19|TRBJ1-5
CASSIEGQGAFWSGNQPQHF
>TRBV5-1|TRBJ1-3
CASSSDFSGNTIYF
>TRBV11-2|TRBJ1-3
CASSLGGLYSGNTIYF
>TRBV28|TRBJ1-1
CASSTGQRTEAFF
>TRBV19|TRBJ1-4
CASYPDRVGTYNEKLFF
>TRBV5-6|TRBJ1-1
CASSLALYTGRTEAFF
>TRBV7-8|TRBJ2-3
CASSPLAGSTDTQYF
>TRBV5-1|TRBJ2-3
CASSLSFQRSSTDTQYF
>TRBV28|TRBJ2-1
CASGTSGRLGEQFF
>TRBV5-1|TRBJ2-1
CASSLTGHGTYNEQFF
>TRBV19|TRBJ1-2
CASTPSGTGKGYTF
>TRBV30|TRBJ1-1
CAWGGAKGVNTEAFF
>TRBV6-5|TRBJ2-1
CASSYDDGQDNEQFF
>TRBV2|TRBJ2-1
CASIFYEDFRSFGDEQFF
>TRBV7-9|TRBJ1-2
CASSQLTNYGYTF
>TRBV29-1|TRBJ2-3
CSVVRGVGTDTQYF
>TRBV5-1|TRBJ2-7
CASSLRAGGPNEQYF
>TRBV2|TRBJ2-7
CASRRNRDVNREQYF
>TRBV11-3|TRBJ2-5
CASSLGAWGHLQETQYF
>TRBV6-5|TRBJ1-1
CASNTALNTEAFF
>TRBV2|TRBJ1-4
CASLRHMDEKLFF
>TRBV28|TRBJ2-6
CASSHYRVGANVLTF
>TRBV5-4|TRBJ1-3
CASSLGPGNGNTIYF
>TRBV18|TRBJ1-3
CASSPDRGRAGNTIYF
>TRBV2|TRBJ2-4
CASSEGGKIQYF
>TRBV7-2|TRBJ2-3
CASSRGQGSTDTQYF